A selection of T cell receptor beta chains follows, all from one sample in a study of T cell clonotyping in hematopoietic cell transplantation. Some clones are missing from TCRdb's copy, which holds only in-frame ones; the method was immunoSEQ multiplex PCR. The repertoire holds 25,000 or so clones, with 60% to 75% as singletons. Here the sequenced sample was peripheral blood mononuclear cells, taken before stem cell transplant. These receptors came from a man aged 45-65 years with myelodysplastic syndrome. Some clones in this sample may be carry-over from other donors' samples. The CDR3 runs from the conserved cysteine through the conserved F or W. Each record gives: J gene, V gene, D gene, clone size, CDR3 DNA, CDR3 protein. D genes are given only for firm matches. Clone sizes are given selectively: once, few, many, or a class where the clone is expanded.

j_gene: TRBJ1-5; v_gene: TRBV30; d_gene: .; abundance: .; CDR3nt: TGTGCCTGGAGTTTTTCCCAAGGGCCCCAGCATTTT; CDR3aa: CAWSFSQGPQHF
j_gene: TRBJ1-5; v_gene: TRBV2; d_gene: .; abundance: .; CDR3nt: TGTGCCAGCAATGAACAGGGCAGTCAGCCCCAGCATTTT; CDR3aa: CASNEQGSQPQHF
j_gene: TRBJ1-5; v_gene: TRBV5-6; d_gene: .; abundance: .; CDR3nt: TGTGCCAGCAGCTTTTGGGGGATCAATCAGCCCCAGCATTTT; CDR3aa: CASSFWGINQPQHF
j_gene: TRBJ2-1; v_gene: TRBV7-9; d_gene: TRBD2; abundance: .; CDR3nt: TGTGCCAGCAGCCCCGGGACTAGGGTCTACAATGAGCAGTTCTTC; CDR3aa: CASSPGTRVYNEQFF
j_gene: TRBJ2-2; v_gene: TRBV11-2; d_gene: TRBD2; abundance: medium-sized; CDR3nt: TGTGCCAGCAGCTTCCCGGGACTAGCGGGGGCCCCGAACACCGGGGAGCTGTTTTTT; CDR3aa: CASSFPGLAGAPNTGELFF
j_gene: TRBJ2-1; v_gene: TRBV25-1; d_gene: TRBD1; abundance: medium-sized; CDR3nt: TGTGCCAGCAGTCACCGGGACAGGGGGCAATATGAGCAGTTCTTC; CDR3aa: CASSHRDRGQYEQFF
j_gene: TRBJ2-2; v_gene: TRBV7-7; d_gene: .; abundance: .; CDR3nt: TGTGCTAGCAGCTTCCTCCGGGCTAGTGTTCGGGAGCTGTTTTTT; CDR3aa: CASSFLRASVRELFF
j_gene: TRBJ2-7; v_gene: TRBV30; d_gene: TRBD1; abundance: .; CDR3nt: TGTGCCTGTTGGGGGACAGGAGGGGGCTACGAGCAGTACTTC; CDR3aa: CACWGTGGGYEQYF
j_gene: TRBJ1-2; v_gene: TRBV20-1; d_gene: .; abundance: .; CDR3nt: TGCAGTGCCGAGGCCCTCTATGGCTACACCTTC; CDR3aa: CSAEALYGYTF
j_gene: TRBJ1-5; v_gene: TRBV25-1; d_gene: .; abundance: few; CDR3nt: TGTGCCAGCAGTGGACAGCCTAATCAGCCCCAGCATTTT; CDR3aa: CASSGQPNQPQHF
j_gene: TRBJ1-2; v_gene: TRBV19; d_gene: .; abundance: .; CDR3nt: TGTGCCAGCCGCCCTCCCGGGACCAAGTATGGCTACACCTTC; CDR3aa: CASRPPGTKYGYTF
j_gene: TRBJ2-2; v_gene: TRBV28; d_gene: TRBD1; abundance: .; CDR3nt: TGTGCCAGCACTCCGGACAGGGGAGACACCGGGGAGCTGTTTTTT; CDR3aa: CASTPDRGDTGELFF
j_gene: TRBJ1-2; v_gene: TRBV25-1; d_gene: TRBD1; abundance: .; CDR3nt: TGTGCCAGCAGTGAATACACTAACAGGGGGCAGAAGGTTGGCTACACCTTC; CDR3aa: CASSEYTNRGQKVGYTF
j_gene: TRBJ2-5; v_gene: TRBV28; d_gene: .; abundance: .; CDR3nt: TGTGCCAGCAGTTCGACTAGGGAGACCCAGTACTTC; CDR3aa: CASSSTRETQYF
j_gene: TRBJ2-1; v_gene: TRBV2; d_gene: .; abundance: .; CDR3nt: TGTGCCAGCAGTGAGGACCCAAACAGCCTCAATGAGCAGTTCTTC; CDR3aa: CASSEDPNSLNEQFF
j_gene: TRBJ2-1; v_gene: TRBV29-1; d_gene: .; abundance: once; CDR3nt: TGCAGCGTTGAGTTGGGCAGGGCAAGCAATGAGCAGTTCTTC; CDR3aa: CSVELGRASNEQFF
j_gene: TRBJ2-2; v_gene: TRBV5-6; d_gene: .; abundance: .; CDR3nt: TGTGCCAGCAGCTTTTCTAACGATCTGAACACCGGGGAGCTGTTTTTT; CDR3aa: CASSFSNDLNTGELFF
j_gene: TRBJ2-2; v_gene: TRBV6-6; d_gene: .; abundance: few; CDR3nt: TGTGCCAGCAGCGGACACTCAAGGGGGGGGACCGGGGAGCTGTTTTTT; CDR3aa: CASSGHSRGGTGELFF
j_gene: TRBJ2-1; v_gene: TRBV5-4; d_gene: .; abundance: .; CDR3nt: TGTGCCAGCAGCTTGGGAGCGCTACCCGGTGACAGGTACAATGAGCAGTTCTTC; CDR3aa: CASSLGALPGDRYNEQFF
j_gene: TRBJ2-5; v_gene: TRBV11-1; d_gene: .; abundance: few; CDR3nt: TGTGCCAGCAGCTTTGCCCCCGTGGGGAACCAAGAGACCCAGTACTTC; CDR3aa: CASSFAPVGNQETQYF
j_gene: TRBJ1-5; v_gene: TRBV5-6; d_gene: TRBD1; abundance: .; CDR3nt: TGTGCCAGCAGCTTGTGGACAGGGGGCGAATGGGTAAGCAATCAGCCCCAGCATTTT; CDR3aa: CASSLWTGGEWVSNQPQHF
j_gene: TRBJ2-7; v_gene: TRBV5-4; d_gene: TRBD1; abundance: .; CDR3nt: TGTGCCAGCAGCCTTACAGGGGACGAGCAGTACTTC; CDR3aa: CASSLTGDEQYF
j_gene: TRBJ2-7; v_gene: TRBV6-6; d_gene: .; abundance: .; CDR3nt: TGTGCCAGCAGTTACCAGGGGCCCCCCGTCGCCGAGCAGTACTTC; CDR3aa: CASSYQGPPVAEQYF
j_gene: TRBJ2-7; v_gene: TRBV5-6; d_gene: TRBD2; abundance: .; CDR3nt: TGTGCCAGCAGATTCCTCGGGACTACCCTCTACGAGCAGTACTTC; CDR3aa: CASRFLGTTLYEQYF
j_gene: TRBJ2-3; v_gene: TRBV6-1; d_gene: .; abundance: .; CDR3nt: TGTGCCAGCAGTGCCTGGACAGATACGCAGTATTTT; CDR3aa: CASSAWTDTQYF
j_gene: TRBJ2-7; v_gene: TRBV28; d_gene: TRBD1; abundance: once; CDR3nt: TGTGCCAGTCACACGCCGGGACAGAGATACGAGCAGTACTTC; CDR3aa: CASHTPGQRYEQYF
j_gene: TRBJ2-7; v_gene: TRBV25-1; d_gene: TRBD1; abundance: .; CDR3nt: TGTGCCAGCAGTAGACAGGGAACCTACGAGCAGTACTTC; CDR3aa: CASSRQGTYEQYF
j_gene: TRBJ1-2; v_gene: TRBV28; d_gene: .; abundance: .; CDR3nt: TGTGCCAGCAGTTTATCAGGGAGCTATGGCTACACCTTC; CDR3aa: CASSLSGSYGYTF
j_gene: TRBJ2-7; v_gene: TRBV30; d_gene: TRBD2; abundance: .; CDR3nt: TGTGCCTGGAGTGAAGCGGGGAGAACCTACGAGCAGTACTTC; CDR3aa: CAWSEAGRTYEQYF
j_gene: TRBJ1-5; v_gene: TRBV30; d_gene: .; abundance: .; CDR3nt: TGTGCCTGGGCAACAGATAGCAATCAGCCCCAGCATTTT; CDR3aa: CAWATDSNQPQHF
j_gene: TRBJ2-4; v_gene: TRBV30; d_gene: .; abundance: .; CDR3nt: TGTGCCTGGAGTTTGGGGGCTCCAGGAAACATTCAGTACTTC; CDR3aa: CAWSLGAPGNIQYF
j_gene: TRBJ2-7; v_gene: TRBV11-3; d_gene: TRBD2; abundance: few; CDR3nt: TGTGCCAGCAGGGCTAGCGGGAGCGACGAGCAGTACTTC; CDR3aa: CASRASGSDEQYF
j_gene: TRBJ2-2; v_gene: TRBV2; d_gene: .; abundance: once; CDR3nt: TGTGCCAGCAGCATCGAGGGCAAAGGGGAGCTGTTTTTT; CDR3aa: CASSIEGKGELFF